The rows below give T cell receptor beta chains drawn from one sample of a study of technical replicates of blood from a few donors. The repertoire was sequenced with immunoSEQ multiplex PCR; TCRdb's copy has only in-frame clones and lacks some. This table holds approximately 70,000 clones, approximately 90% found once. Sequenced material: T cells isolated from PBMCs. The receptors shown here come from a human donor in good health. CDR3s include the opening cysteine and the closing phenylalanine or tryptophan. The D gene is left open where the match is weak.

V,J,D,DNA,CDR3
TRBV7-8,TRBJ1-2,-,TGTGCCAGCAGCACCCAGGGATCCTATGGCTACACCTTC,CASSTQGSYGYTF
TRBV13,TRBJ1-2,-,TGTGCCAGCAGCGGGGTAGTGCAGGACCGGGAGTTCAACTATGGCTACACCTTC,CASSGVVQDREFNYGYTF
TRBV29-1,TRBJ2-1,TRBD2,TGCAGCGTTGAGATAGGGAGGGTATACAATGAGCAGTTCTTC,CSVEIGRVYNEQFF
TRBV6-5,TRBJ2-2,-,TGTGCCAGCAGTTACAAACGGGAAGGTACCGGGGAGCTGTTTTTT,CASSYKREGTGELFF
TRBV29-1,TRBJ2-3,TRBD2,TGCAGTATGACTAGCGGGAGTACAGATACGCAGTATTTT,CSMTSGSTDTQYF
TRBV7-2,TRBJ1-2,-,TGTGCCAGCAGCTTAGTGGATGCGGGCAACTATGGCTACACCTTC,CASSLVDAGNYGYTF
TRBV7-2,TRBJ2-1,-,TGTGCCAGCAGCTTAGGTTTGGGCGCCTACAATGAGCAGTTCTTC,CASSLGLGAYNEQFF
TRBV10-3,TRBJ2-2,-,TGTGCCATCAGTAGGGGGGGGTCTCTCGGAGATCGCACCGGGGAGCTGTTTTTT,CAISRGGSLGDRTGELFF
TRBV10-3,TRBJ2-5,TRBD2,TGTGCCATCAGTACTAGCGGGAGGGAAGAGACCCAGTACTTC,CAISTSGREETQYF
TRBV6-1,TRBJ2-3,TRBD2,TGTGCCAGCCGCCCCGGACTAGCCATCACAGATACGCAGTATTTT,CASRPGLAITDTQYF
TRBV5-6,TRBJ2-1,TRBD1,TGTGCCAGCACCAATTCCAGGGGGCGTATCCATGAGCAGTTCTTC,CASTNSRGRIHEQFF
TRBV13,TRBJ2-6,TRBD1,TGTGCCAGCACGACAGGGGGCGCGTCTGGGGCCAACGTCCTGACTTTC,CASTTGGASGANVLTF
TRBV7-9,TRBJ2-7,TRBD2,TGTGCCAGCAGCGCTCCGACTGGCCCAGCGGGGGAGCAGTACTTC,CASSAPTGPAGEQYF
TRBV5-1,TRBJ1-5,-,TGCGCCAGCAGCTTGGGGGGAGAGAATCAGCCCCAGCATTTT,CASSLGGENQPQHF
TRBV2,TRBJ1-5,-,TGTGCCAGCCGACAGACTAATCAGCCCCAGCATTTT,CASRQTNQPQHF
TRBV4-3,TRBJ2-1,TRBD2,TGCGCCAGCAGCCAAGAGGGGATAGCGGGAGGATCCTACAATGAGCAGTTCTTC,CASSQEGIAGGSYNEQFF
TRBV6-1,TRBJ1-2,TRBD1,TGTGCCAGCAAAACCCTGGACAGGGCTTATGGCTACACCTTC,CASKTLDRAYGYTF
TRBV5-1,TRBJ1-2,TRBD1,TGCGCCAGCAGCTTGGCCGAGGGGGCGCGTTATGGCTACACCTTC,CASSLAEGARYGYTF
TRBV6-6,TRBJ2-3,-,TGTGCCAGCAGTGTACTAGAGGCAGATACGCAGTATTTT,CASSVLEADTQYF
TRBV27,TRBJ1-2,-,TGTGCCAGCCACCCTCGGGGGGCGCTCGGCTACACCTTC,CASHPRGALGYTF
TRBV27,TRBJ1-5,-,TGTGCCAGCAGTCCCGGGAGTCACCAGCCCCAGCATTTT,CASSPGSHQPQHF
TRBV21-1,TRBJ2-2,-,TGTGCCAGCAGCCTCAATAGTACCGGGGAGCTGTTTTTT,CASSLNSTGELFF
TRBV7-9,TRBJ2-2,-,TGTGCCAGCAGCTTTAGCGAGAACACCGGGGAGCTGTTTTTT,CASSFSENTGELFF
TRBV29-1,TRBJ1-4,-,TGCAGCGTTGAAGTGGGACACGACAATGAAAAACTGTTTTTT,CSVEVGHDNEKLFF
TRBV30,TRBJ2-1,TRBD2,TGTGCCTGGAGTGGTGGGGGAAGCGGGAAAAGCAATGAGCAGTTCTTC,CAWSGGGSGKSNEQFF